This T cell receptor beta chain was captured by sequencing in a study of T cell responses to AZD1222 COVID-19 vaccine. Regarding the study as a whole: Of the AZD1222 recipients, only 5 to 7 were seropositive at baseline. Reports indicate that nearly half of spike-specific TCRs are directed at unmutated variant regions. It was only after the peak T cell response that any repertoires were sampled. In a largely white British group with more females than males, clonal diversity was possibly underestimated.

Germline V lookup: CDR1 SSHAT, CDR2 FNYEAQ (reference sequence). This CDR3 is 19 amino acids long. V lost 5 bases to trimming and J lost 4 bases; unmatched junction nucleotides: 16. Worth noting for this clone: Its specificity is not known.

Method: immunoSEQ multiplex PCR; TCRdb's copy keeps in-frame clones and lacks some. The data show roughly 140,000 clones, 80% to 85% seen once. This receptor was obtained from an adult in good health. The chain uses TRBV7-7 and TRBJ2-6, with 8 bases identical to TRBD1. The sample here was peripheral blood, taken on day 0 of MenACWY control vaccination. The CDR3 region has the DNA TGTGCCAGCAGCCCAGGGGGCTCGGCGGGGCCGTGGGGGGCCAACGTCCTGACTTTC. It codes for CASSPGGSAGPWGANVLTF.